The TCR beta chain described here comes from a study of CD8 T cells in Susac syndrome (dated by TCRdb to about 2019). Notes on the research overall: Repertoire sequencing was used to test whether CD8+ T cell activation and differentiation in Susac syndrome was antigen driven. The clonality of the CD8+ T cell repertoire was compared across approximately eleven healthy donors, around 14 Susac syndrome patients and roughly 15 multiple sclerosis patients.

Peripheral blood CD8+ and CD4+ T cells from healthy donors, Susac syndrome patients and multiple sclerosis patients were profiled by high-throughput TCR beta sequencing. The healthy donors served as controls matched for age and sex. Bulk CD8+ and CD4+ T cells were purified magnetically by negative isolation, whereas CD8+ TEMRA cells were enriched by FACS. Blood was drawn into EDTA tubes, processed within 24 hours, and PBMCs were isolated by density gradient centrifugation. PBMCs intended for TCR sequencing were cryopreserved in liquid nitrogen and thawed later in a water bath at 37 degrees C. A purity of at least 90% was achieved for sorted or isolated CD4+, CD8+ and CD8+ TEMRA cells. Regarding this clonotype: What antigen it recognizes has not been identified. No qualities accompany the bases; no much larger clone lies one base away.

V is clipped by 2 bases and J by 1 base, and the sequence between their germline boundaries is 3 bases long. The cysteine opens and the phenylalanine closes a CDR3 of 14 amino acids. Only CDR3 DNA is held: 42 bases, read in frame from base 1. The germline V gene (reference sequence) gives CDR1 as LGHDT and CDR2 as YNNKEL. Overall study results and their limits: The number of individuals in the TCR sequencing and HLA analysis was recognized as being relatively small.

RNA was extracted using the RNeasy kit, and roughly 0.5 to 1 ug of the RNA was reverse transcribed with random hexamers. The immunoSEQ multiplex PCR assay, which covers 54 Vbeta and 13 Jbeta segments, was used to amplify TCR beta CDR3 regions. PCR amplification bias was corrected by using a synthetic template baseline for primer optimization and computational correction. Under the source paper's analysis protocol: Reads were annotated to V, D and J genes per IMGT and analyzed with immunoSEQ Analyzer, keeping only productive sequences. Clonality was computed as one minus Shannon entropy normalized by log2 of the number of productive unique sequences. Public and private clones were assessed among the 100 most prevalent clones of each patient and control. Clones were defined as Susac-specific when absent from the healthy and MS cohorts, from approximately 1,100 published viral clones and from other ImmuneACCESS disease sequences. The public reads were reanalyzed by TCRdb: fastp trimming at Q25, MiXCR alignment, in-frame beta chains only. Here each entry gathers all rows of one CDR3 protein and keeps the most common genes and DNA. These V and J calls rely on TCRdb rather than the paper's analysis. The sample table records about 60,000 distinct CDR3 sequences; just over 90% of these occur just once. The ten most abundant clones make up approximately 0.18% of the sample.

The chain was built from TRBV3-1 and TRBJ2-6, with the D gene uncertain. This clonotype originated in a human donor in good health. What was sequenced was CD8+ T cells from PBMCs. The CDR3 protein sequence reads: CASSQISGANVLTF. The DNA reads as follows: TGTGCCAGCAGCCAAATTTCTGGGGCCAACGTCCTGACTTTC.